Listed below are T cell receptor beta chains from one sample, sequenced in a study of technical replicates of blood from a few donors. Profiling relied on immunoSEQ multiplex PCR, and the TCRdb table lists in-frame clones only, not all of them. Among some 85,000 clones listed, approximately 94% were seen once. Sequences were obtained from T cells isolated from PBMCs. These receptors were collected from a human donor in good health. Each CDR3 is given with its conserved first and last residue. D genes are given only for firm matches. Size is omitted from some rows. Given values are once, few, many or a class for expanded clones.

clone_size cdr3_length d_call j_call v_call cdr3_nt cdr3_aa
- 15 - TRBJ2-6 TRBV5-1 TGCGCCAGCAGCTTGGCAGGTGCTGGGGCCAACGTCCTGACTTTC CASSLAGAGANVLTF
- 16 - TRBJ2-1 TRBV6-5 TGTGCCAGCAGTTACCCAGGGGAGGGCTCCTACAATGAGCAGTTCTTC CASSYPGEGSYNEQFF
- 15 - TRBJ2-7 TRBV19 TGTGCCAGTAGTATCGGACCTGTCGGGGACTACGAGCAGTACTTC CASSIGPVGDYEQYF
- 16 TRBD2 TRBJ2-1 TRBV27 TGTGCCAGCAGTTGGGGACTAGCGGAGCGGTACAATGAGCAGTTCTTC CASSWGLAERYNEQFF
- 15 TRBD1 TRBJ1-2 TRBV13 TGTGCCAGCAGCCACTGGACAGGGGACAACTATGGCTACACCTTC CASSHWTGDNYGYTF
- 16 - TRBJ1-2 TRBV4-3 TGCGCCAGCAGCCAAGATCATGTGCGCCGAAGCGACGGCTACACCTTC CASSQDHVRRSDGYTF
- 14 TRBD1 TRBJ1-2 TRBV18 TGTGCCAGCTCATCTCTACAGGGGACGAGAGGCTACACCTTC CASSSLQGTRGYTF
- 15 TRBD1 TRBJ1-2 TRBV2 TGTGCCAGCAGGGGAGGAGACAGGGCCTACTATGGCTACACCTTC CASRGGDRAYYGYTF
- 15 TRBD1 TRBJ2-4 TRBV5-1 TGCGCCAGCAGCTTGGGGACAGGGGCCAAAAACATTCAGTACTTC CASSLGTGAKNIQYF
- 15 TRBD2 TRBJ2-7 TRBV9 TGTGCCAGCAGCGTCGGCCCGGGACTACAATACGAGCAGTACTTC CASSVGPGLQYEQYF
few 14 - TRBJ1-1 TRBV19 TGTGCCAGTAATAGGTACGGGATGAACACTGAAGCTTTCTTT CASNRYGMNTEAFF
- 14 - TRBJ1-2 TRBV5-1 TGCGCCAGCAGCTTGGAGTGGAGGGACTATGGCTACACCTTC CASSLEWRDYGYTF